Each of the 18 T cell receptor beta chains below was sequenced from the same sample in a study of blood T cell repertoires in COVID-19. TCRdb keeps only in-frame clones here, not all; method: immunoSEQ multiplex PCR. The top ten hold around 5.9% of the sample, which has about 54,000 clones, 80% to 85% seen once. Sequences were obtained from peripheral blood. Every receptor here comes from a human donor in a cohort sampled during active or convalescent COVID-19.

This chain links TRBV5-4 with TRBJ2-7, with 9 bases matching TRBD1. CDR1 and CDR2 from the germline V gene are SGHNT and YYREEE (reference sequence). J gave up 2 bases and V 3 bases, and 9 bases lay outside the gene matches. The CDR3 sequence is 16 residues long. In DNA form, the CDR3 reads TGTGCCAGCAGCTACTCGGACAGGGGCGCCCCCTACGAGCAGTACTTC. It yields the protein CASSYSDRGAPYEQYF.

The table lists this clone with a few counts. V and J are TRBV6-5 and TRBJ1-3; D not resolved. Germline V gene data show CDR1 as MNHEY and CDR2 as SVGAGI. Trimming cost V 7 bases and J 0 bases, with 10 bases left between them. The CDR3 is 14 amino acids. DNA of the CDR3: TGTGCCAGCACTCCTGGGAGCTCTGGAAACACCATATATTTT. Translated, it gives CASTPGSSGNTIYF.

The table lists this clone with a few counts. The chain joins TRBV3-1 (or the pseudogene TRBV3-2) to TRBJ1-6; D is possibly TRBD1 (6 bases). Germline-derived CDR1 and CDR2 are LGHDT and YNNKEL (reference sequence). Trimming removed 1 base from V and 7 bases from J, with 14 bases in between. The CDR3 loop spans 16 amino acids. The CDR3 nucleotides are TGTGCCAGCAGCCAAGCTGGGGGCTCTTTGAATTCACCCCTCCACTTT. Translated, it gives CASSQAGGSLNSPLHF.

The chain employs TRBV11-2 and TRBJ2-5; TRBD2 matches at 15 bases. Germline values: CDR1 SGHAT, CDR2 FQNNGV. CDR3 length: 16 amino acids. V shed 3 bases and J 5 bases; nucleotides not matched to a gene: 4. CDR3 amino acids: CASSFGLAGGLETQYF. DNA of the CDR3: TGTGCCAGCAGCTTCGGACTAGCGGGGGGGCTGGAGACCCAGTACTTC.

The CDR3 DNA follows: TGTGCCAGCAGTTACTTGGCGGGCCAAGAGACCCAGTACTTC. Translated, it gives CASSYLAGQETQYF. This rearrangement joins TRBV6-2 or TRBV6-3 to TRBJ2-5; weak D call: TRBD2 (5 bases). The CDR3 spans 14 residues. Germline assignment: CDR1 MNHEY and CDR2 SVGEGT. V was clipped by 1 base and J by 1 base, with 7 bases between them.

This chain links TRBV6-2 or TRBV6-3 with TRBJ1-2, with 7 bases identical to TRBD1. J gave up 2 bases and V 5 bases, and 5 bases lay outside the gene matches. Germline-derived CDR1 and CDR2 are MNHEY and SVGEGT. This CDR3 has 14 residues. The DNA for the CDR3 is TGTGCCAGCAGTCCACAGGGACAGAACTATGGCTACACCTTC. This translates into CASSPQGQNYGYTF.

The CDR3 DNA follows: TGTGCCAGCAGTTACGGACAGACTTTTACGCAGTATTTT. This gives the protein CASSYGQTFTQYF. The chain is built from TRBV6-6 and TRBJ2-3, with TRBD1 as a possible D gene (6 bases). V lost 2 bases to trimming and J lost 8 bases, with 11 bases between them. Germline V gene lookup returns CDR1 MNHNY and CDR2 SVGAGI (reference sequence). This CDR3 is 13 amino acids long.

CDR3 nucleotides: TGTGCCATCAGCGCCGGGACAGGGCGAGTAAGCAATCAGCCCCAGCATTTT. It is translated as CAISAGTGRVSNQPQHF. The rearrangement joins TRBV10-3 to TRBJ1-5; 9 nucleotides line up with TRBD1. The ends lost 6 bases at V and 1 base at J; junction bases unmatched: 10. The CDR3 is 17 amino acids. Germline loops: CDR1 ENHRY, CDR2 SYGVKD.

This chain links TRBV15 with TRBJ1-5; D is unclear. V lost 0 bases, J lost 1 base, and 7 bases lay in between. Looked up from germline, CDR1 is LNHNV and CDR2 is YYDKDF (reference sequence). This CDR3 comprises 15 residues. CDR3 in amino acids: CATSRDRVSNQPQHF. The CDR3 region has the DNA TGTGCCACCAGCAGAGATCGGGTGAGCAATCAGCCCCAGCATTTT. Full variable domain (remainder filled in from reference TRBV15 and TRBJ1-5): DAMVIQNPRYQVTQFGKPVTLSCSQTLNHNVMYWYQQKSSQAPKLLFHYYDKDFNNEADTPDNFQSRRPNTSFCFLDIRSPGLGDTAMYLCATSRDRVSNQPQHFGDGTRLSIL.

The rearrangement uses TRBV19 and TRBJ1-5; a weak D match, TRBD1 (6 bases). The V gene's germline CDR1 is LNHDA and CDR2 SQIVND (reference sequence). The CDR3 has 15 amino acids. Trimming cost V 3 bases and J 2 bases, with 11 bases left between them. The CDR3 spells CASSIQDSGNQPQHF. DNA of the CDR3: TGTGCCAGTAGTATCCAGGACAGTGGCAATCAGCCCCAGCATTTT.

CDR3 in amino acids: CASSKTPNYGYTF. CDR3 coding DNA: TGTGCCAGCAGTAAGACTCCTAACTATGGCTACACCTTC. The chain links TRBV6-5 to TRBJ1-2; D call uncertain. This CDR3 spans 13 amino acids. The V end was cut by 5 bases, the J end by 0 bases, with 7 bases between. Germline lookup yields CDR1 MNHEY and CDR2 SVGAGI.

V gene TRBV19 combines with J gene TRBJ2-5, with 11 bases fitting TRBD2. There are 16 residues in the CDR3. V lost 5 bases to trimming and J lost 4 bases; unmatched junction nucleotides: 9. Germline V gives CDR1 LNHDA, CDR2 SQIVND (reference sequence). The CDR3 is CASSGLAGGPVETQYF. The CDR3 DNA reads TGTGCCAGTAGTGGATTAGCGGGGGGGCCGGTAGAGACCCAGTACTTC. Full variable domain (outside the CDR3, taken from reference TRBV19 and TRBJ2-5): DGGITQSPKYLFRKEGQNVTLSCEQNLNHDAMYWYRQDPGQGLRLIYYSQIVNDFQKGDIAEGYSVSREKKESFPLTVTSAQKNPTAFYLCASSGLAGGPVETQYFGPGTRLLVL.

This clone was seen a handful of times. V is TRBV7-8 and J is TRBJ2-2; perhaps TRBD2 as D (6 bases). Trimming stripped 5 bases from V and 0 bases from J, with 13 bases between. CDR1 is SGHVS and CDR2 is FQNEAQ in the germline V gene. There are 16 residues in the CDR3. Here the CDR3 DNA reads TGTGCCAGCAGCGGTGGAGGGGTCACGAACACCGGGGAGCTGTTTTTT. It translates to CASSGGGVTNTGELFF.

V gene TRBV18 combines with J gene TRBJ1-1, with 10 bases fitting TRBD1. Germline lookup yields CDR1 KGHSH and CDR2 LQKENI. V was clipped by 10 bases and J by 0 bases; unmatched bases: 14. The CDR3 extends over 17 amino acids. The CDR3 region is CATSPGTGVTLNTEAFF. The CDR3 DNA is TGTGCCACTTCACCCGGGACAGGGGTGACCTTGAACACTGAAGCTTTCTTT.

The CDR3, as DNA: TGTGCCAGCAGCTCGGGGGGACAGGGCCTCGAGCAGTACTTC. Translating it yields CASSSGGQGLEQYF. The gene calls are TRBV7-2 and TRBJ2-7; TRBD1 agrees at 9 bases. The CDR3 totals 14 residues. Trimming at V came to 4 bases and at J to 6 bases, leaving 7 bases not matched to a gene. Per the germline V gene, CDR1 is SGHTA and CDR2 is FQGNSA.

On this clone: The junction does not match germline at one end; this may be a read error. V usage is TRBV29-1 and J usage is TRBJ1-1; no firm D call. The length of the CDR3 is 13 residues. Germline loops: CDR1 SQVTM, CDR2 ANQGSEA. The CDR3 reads CSVAPDGNAEAFF. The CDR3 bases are TGCAGCGTTGCCCCGGACGGGAACGCTGAAGCTTTCTTT.

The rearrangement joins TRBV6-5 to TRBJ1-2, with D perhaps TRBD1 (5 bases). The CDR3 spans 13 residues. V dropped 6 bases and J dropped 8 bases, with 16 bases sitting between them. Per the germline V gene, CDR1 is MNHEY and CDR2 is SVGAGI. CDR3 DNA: TGTGCCAGCAGCCTCCAGGGAGGCAACGGCTACACCTTC. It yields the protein CASSLQGGNGYTF.

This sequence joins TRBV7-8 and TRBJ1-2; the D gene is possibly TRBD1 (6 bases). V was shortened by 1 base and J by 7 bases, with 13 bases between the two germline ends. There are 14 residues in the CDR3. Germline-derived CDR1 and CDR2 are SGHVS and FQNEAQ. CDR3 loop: CASSLDRESGGYTF. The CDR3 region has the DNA TGTGCCAGCAGCTTAGACAGGGAGAGCGGTGGCTACACCTTC.